Listed below are T cell receptor beta chains from one sample, sequenced in a study of blood T cell repertoires in COVID-19. The table came from immunoSEQ multiplex PCR; TCRdb's copy has only in-frame clones and leaves some out. The sample lists 250,000 to 350,000 clones; approximately 85% were seen once. The sequenced sample was PBMCs or T cells enriched from blood (not recorded which). All receptors derive from a woman aged 25 to 45 who had recovered from COVID-19. Each CDR3 is given with its conserved first and last residue. The D gene is left open where the match is weak. Clone size is stated in some rows and not others, as once, few, many or a class when expanded.

.,.,TRBJ2-5,TRBV9,TGTGCCAGCAGCGTAGTCGGAGGCCAAGAGACCCAGTACTTC,CASSVVGGQETQYF
TRBD1,.,TRBJ2-7,TRBV5-1,TGCGCCAGCAGCTTGGAGGCGACAGGGGTCGAGCAGTACTTC,CASSLEATGVEQYF
TRBD2,once,TRBJ2-7,TRBV9,TGTGCCAGCAGCACCTCAGGCGGGAGGTACGAGCAGTACTTC,CASSTSGGRYEQYF
.,.,TRBJ1-1,TRBV11-3,TGTGCCAGCAGCTTAGGACTTGGAACTGAAGCTTTCTTT,CASSLGLGTEAFF
TRBD2,.,TRBJ2-5,TRBV5-6,TGTGCCAGCAGCTCACCGTACCTAGCGGGGCAAGAGACCCAGTACTTC,CASSSPYLAGQETQYF
.,.,TRBJ2-3,TRBV3-1/TRBV3-2,TGTGCCAGCAGCCAACTGACTGGCCCCCTAACAGATACGCAGTATTTT,CASSQLTGPLTDTQYF
TRBD2,.,TRBJ2-7,TRBV20-1,TGCAGTGCTAGTAATTTCCAGACTAGCGGGAGGAGGAACGAGCAGTACTTC,CSASNFQTSGRRNEQYF
.,.,TRBJ2-5,TRBV5-1,TGCGCCAGCAGCTTGATAGAGGGAGAGACCCAGTACTTC,CASSLIEGETQYF
TRBD1,.,TRBJ2-3,TRBV11-3,TGTGCCAGCAGCTTAGGGACAGGGGTCACAGATACGCAGTATTTT,CASSLGTGVTDTQYF
TRBD2,.,TRBJ2-5,TRBV19,TGTGCCAGTAGTACCTTAGGACTAGCGGGACAAGAGACCCAGTACTTC,CASSTLGLAGQETQYF
.,.,TRBJ1-1,TRBV6-5,TGTGCCAGCAGACCCGGAAGGGGTAAGGGCACTGAAGCTTTCTTT,CASRPGRGKGTEAFF
TRBD1,once,TRBJ1-1,TRBV5-1,TGCGCCAGCAGGGCACAGGGGGGCACTGAAGCTTTCTTT,CASRAQGGTEAFF
.,.,TRBJ1-3,TRBV19,TGTGCCAGTAGCATGAATACTGGAGGCTCTGGAAACACCATATATTTT,CASSMNTGGSGNTIYF
TRBD1,.,TRBJ2-2,TRBV6-5,TGTGCCAGCAGTTACTCTGCAGGGGGCAGCGGGGAGCTGTTTTTT,CASSYSAGGSGELFF
.,.,TRBJ1-4,TRBV6-5,TGTGCCAGCAGTTACAGGGGAACCCGTGAAAAACTGTTTTTT,CASSYRGTREKLFF
.,.,TRBJ1-6,TRBV21-1,TGTGCCAGCAGCAAACTTAGGGGCTCACCCCTCCACTTT,CASSKLRGSPLHF
.,.,TRBJ1-6,TRBV7-9,TGTGCCAGCAGCTTTCGGGGAGTTTATAATTCACCCCTCCACTTT,CASSFRGVYNSPLHF
.,.,TRBJ1-1,TRBV6-5,TGTGCCAGCAGTTATGTGTCTCCGGGGATGAACACTGAAGCTTTCTTT,CASSYVSPGMNTEAFF
TRBD2,once,TRBJ2-1,TRBV7-8,TGTGCCAGCAGCCCATATAGACTAGCGGGGGGTAGAAATGAGCAGTTCTTC,CASSPYRLAGGRNEQFF
TRBD1,.,TRBJ1-1,TRBV30,TGTGCCTGGACACTCAATACGAGACAGGGGATGGCTGAAGCTTTCTTT,CAWTLNTRQGMAEAFF
TRBD2,once,TRBJ2-3,TRBV2,TGTGCCAGCAGACCCCCCCGAGCTAGCGGATACACAGATACGCAGTATTTT,CASRPPRASGYTDTQYF
TRBD2,.,TRBJ2-7,TRBV5-1,TGCGCCAGCAGCTTGGAGGGGAGGGTTAGCGACGAGCAGTACTTC,CASSLEGRVSDEQYF
TRBD1,.,TRBJ2-7,TRBV12-3/TRBV12-4,TGTGCCAGCAGTAGGGACAGGGGAGGCGAGCAGTACTTC,CASSRDRGGEQYF
.,.,TRBJ2-7,TRBV7-9,TGTGCCAGCAGCTTAGGGCCCACCGAGCAGTACTTC,CASSLGPTEQYF
TRBD1,.,TRBJ1-1,TRBV11-2,TGTGCCAGCAGCCGGGACAGGGACACTGAAGCTTTCTTT,CASSRDRDTEAFF
TRBD2,.,TRBJ2-3,TRBV29-1,TGCAGCGTTGTTTCGGGACTAGAAAGTACAGATACGCAGTATTTT,CSVVSGLESTDTQYF
TRBD1,.,TRBJ1-1,TRBV15,TGTGCCACCAGCGGCCGACAGGGAAACACTGAAGCTTTCTTT,CATSGRQGNTEAFF
.,.,TRBJ1-4,TRBV30,TGTGCCTGGAGCCTTCAGGGTGTGACTAATGAAAAACTGTTTTTT,CAWSLQGVTNEKLFF
.,many,TRBJ2-2,TRBV21-1,TGTGCCAGCAGCAAAATGCAGACTAGCGGGAACACCGGGGAGCTGTTTTTT,CASSKMQTSGNTGELFF
.,.,TRBJ2-5,TRBV7-2,TGTGCCAGCAGCTTAGGACTGCAAGAGACCCAGTACTTC,CASSLGLQETQYF
TRBD1,.,TRBJ1-1,TRBV3-1/TRBV3-2,TGTGCCAGCAGCCCTCGACAGGGATTGAACACTGAAGCTTTCTTT,CASSPRQGLNTEAFF
.,.,TRBJ1-2,TRBV6-2/TRBV6-3,TGTGCCAGCAGTCCCGGCTCCACAGGGAGTCAACGATTGGGCTACACCTTC,CASSPGSTGSQRLGYTF
.,.,TRBJ1-5,TRBV27,TGTGCCAGCAGTACAACAGGGTTTACGAGCAATCAGCCCCAGCATTTT,CASSTTGFTSNQPQHF
.,.,TRBJ2-1,TRBV9,TGTGCCAGTGCCCAACTAGTTACGGACAATGAGCAGTTCTTC,CASAQLVTDNEQFF
TRBD1,.,TRBJ2-7,TRBV15,TGTGCCACCAGCAGAGAGGCTGACAGGGGGCTTGGGTACGAGCAGTACTTC,CATSREADRGLGYEQYF
TRBD1,.,TRBJ1-1,TRBV15,TGTGCCACACAAAACGACAGGGGCACTGAAGCTTTCTTT,CATQNDRGTEAFF
.,.,TRBJ2-2,TRBV7-3,TGTGCCAGCAGCCCCCTCGGAGGCGAAGCCGGGGAGCTGTTTTTT,CASSPLGGEAGELFF
.,.,TRBJ2-7,TRBV6-5,TGTGCCAGCAGGGGCAGGGGAATCTACGAGCAGTACTTC,CASRGRGIYEQYF
.,few,TRBJ2-2,TRBV7-8,TGTGCCAGCAGCTTACTAGGCAACACCGGGGAGCTGTTTTTT,CASSLLGNTGELFF
.,.,TRBJ1-1,TRBV19,TGTGCCAGTAACCCCTCCCCGGGGTTGGAAGCTTTCTTT,CASNPSPGLEAFF
TRBD1,once,TRBJ2-3,TRBV7-6,TGTGCCAGCAGCTTCCGGGACAGATCAAATACGCAGTATTTT,CASSFRDRSNTQYF
.,.,TRBJ1-6,TRBV6-5,TGTGCCAGCAGTAGTGACTTTGGGTCACCCCTCCACTTT,CASSSDFGSPLHF
.,few,TRBJ2-7,TRBV20-1,TGCAGTGCCCAGGGGATCTACGAGCAGTACTTC,CSAQGIYEQYF
.,.,TRBJ1-3,TRBV9,TGTGCCAGCAGCGTAGGGGAGTCGGTGCGGACCATATATTTT,CASSVGESVRTIYF
TRBD2,.,TRBJ2-7,TRBV9,TGTGCCAGCAGCCCCCAACTAGCGGGAGTCCAAGAGCAGTACTTC,CASSPQLAGVQEQYF
.,.,TRBJ2-7,TRBV19,TGTGCCAGTAGCGAGACAGCCTCCGAGCAGTACTTC,CASSETASEQYF
.,.,TRBJ2-6,TRBV28,TGTGCCACCCAGGGGGGCGGGTGGCGGCGCTCTGGGGCCAACGTCCTGACTTTC,CATQGGGWRRSGANVLTF
TRBD2,.,TRBJ2-1,TRBV27,TGTGCCAGCAGTCCGAGGCCGGGACTAGCGTCCCCCAATGAGCAGTTCTTC,CASSPRPGLASPNEQFF
.,.,TRBJ1-4,TRBV7-9,TGTGCCAGCAGCTCGGTGCGGGCCACAACTAATGAAAAACTGTTTTTT,CASSSVRATTNEKLFF
.,.,TRBJ2-7,TRBV6-5,TGTGCCAGCAGAAGGCGGGAAGACTCCTACGAGCAGTACTTC,CASRRREDSYEQYF
TRBD2,few,TRBJ2-3,TRBV5-1,TGCGCCAGCAGCTCCGGACTAGCGAGGTATTTT,CASSSGLARYF
.,.,TRBJ2-2,TRBV2,TGTGCCAGCCTGACGCTCCAGGGTACCGGGGAGCTGTTTTTT,CASLTLQGTGELFF
.,.,TRBJ1-5,TRBV28,TGTGCCAGCAGTTTACCCTTCTATAGGTGGCAGCGGTCTAGCAATCAGCCCCAGCATTTT,CASSLPFYRWQRSSNQPQHF
.,.,TRBJ1-2,TRBV19,TGTGCCAGTAGTCCCAGGATAGAGAAGGCCTATGGCTACACCTTC,CASSPRIEKAYGYTF
.,.,TRBJ1-2,TRBV15,TGTGCCACCAGCAGAGATCTAGGCTTATCTAACTATGGCTACACCTTC,CATSRDLGLSNYGYTF
.,.,TRBJ2-4,TRBV28,TGTGCCAGCAGTTTTGCAGAAGGGGCTGTAGCCAAAAACATTCAGTACTTC,CASSFAEGAVAKNIQYF
.,.,TRBJ1-1,TRBV10-3,TGTGCCATCAGGGACAGCCTAAACACTGAAGCTTTCTTT,CAIRDSLNTEAFF
TRBD1,.,TRBJ1-5,TRBV5-6,TGTGCCAGCAGCCGGACAGGGAATCAGCCCCAGCATTTT,CASSRTGNQPQHF
TRBD1,once,TRBJ2-7,TRBV5-1,TGCGCCAGCAGCGTCGGGACAGGGATAACCTACGAGCAGTACTTC,CASSVGTGITYEQYF